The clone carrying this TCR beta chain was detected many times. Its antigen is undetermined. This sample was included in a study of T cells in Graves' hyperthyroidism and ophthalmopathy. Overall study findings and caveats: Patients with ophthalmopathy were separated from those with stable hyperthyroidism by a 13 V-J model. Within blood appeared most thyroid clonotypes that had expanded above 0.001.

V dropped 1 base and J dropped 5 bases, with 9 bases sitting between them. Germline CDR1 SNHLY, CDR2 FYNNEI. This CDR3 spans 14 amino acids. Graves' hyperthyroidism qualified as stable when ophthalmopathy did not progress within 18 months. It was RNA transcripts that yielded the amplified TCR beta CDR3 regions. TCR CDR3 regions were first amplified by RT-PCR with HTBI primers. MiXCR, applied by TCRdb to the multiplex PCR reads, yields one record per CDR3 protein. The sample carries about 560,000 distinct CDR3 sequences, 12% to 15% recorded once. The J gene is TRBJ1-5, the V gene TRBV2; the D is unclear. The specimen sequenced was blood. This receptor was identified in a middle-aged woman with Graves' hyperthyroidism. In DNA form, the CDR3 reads TGTGCCAGCAGTGAAGGCTTCGGCGATCAGCCCCAGCATTTT. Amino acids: CASSEGFGDQPQHF.